Each of the 30 T cell receptor beta chains below was sequenced from the same sample in a study of blood T cells in healthy people across ages. It was with a sample-barcoded 5' primer and a J-beta primer mix that a second PCR of roughly 7 to 12 cycles was run. TCRdb used MiXCR to reprocess the 5' RACE reads, holding one entry per CDR3 protein. The profile shows about 1.7 million distinct CDR3 sequences, under 30% of them singletons. Sequencing used blood. Receptors were obtained from a woman in her 30s in good health.

About this clonotype itself: The CDR3 ends on some other residue instead of the conserved phenylalanine or tryptophan, so this is likely a read error. The chain is built from TRBV20-1 and TRBJ2-5, with TRBD2 identical over 8 bases. CDR1 is DFQATT, CDR2 SNEGSKA, per germline (reference sequence). V dropped 5 bases and J dropped 0; count of bases not matched to a gene: 2. The CDR3 spans 13 residues. CDR3 nucleotides: TGCAGTGCTCCAGCGGGGGACCAAGAGACCCAGTACGTC. Translation gives CSAPAGDQETQYV.

The table lists this clonotype with a few counts. The rearrangement links TRBV25-1 to TRBJ1-2; D might be TRBD1 (5 bases). The CDR3 runs 15 residues. From germline, CDR1 is MGHDK and CDR2 SYGVNS. Trimming removed 3 bases from V and 4 bases from J, with 15 bases in between. CDR3 nucleotides: TGTGCCAGCAGTGATTCGGGACGATACACCTATGGCTACACCTTC. Its translation: CASSDSGRYTYGYTF.

This clonotype was recorded at least ten times. The rearrangement links TRBV5-1 to TRBJ2-7, with TRBD1 matching over 10 bases. V shed 4 bases, J shed 7 bases, and the junction held 8 bases outside the gene matches. In germline, CDR1 is SGHRS, CDR2 YFSETQ. This CDR3 has 14 residues. In DNA form, the CDR3 reads TGCGCCAGCAGCCAAGGACAGGGGGTCGGTGAGCAGTACTTC. It specifies CASSQGQGVGEQYF.

This clonotype was found many times. V is TRBV6-5 and J is TRBJ1-5; 10 bases align to TRBD1. This CDR3 has 15 amino acids. Germline CDR1 reads MNHEY; CDR2 reads SVGAGI. The V segment lost 6 bases and the J segment 1 base; nucleotides outside the gene matches: 3. The CDR3 DNA sequence: TGTGCCAGCAGCTCGGACAGGGGGAGCAATCAGCCCCAGCATTTT. It specifies CASSSDRGSNQPQHF.

This clonotype was found many times. This chain links TRBV7-3 with TRBJ2-7; a weak D match, TRBD2 (7 bases). Looked up from germline, CDR1 is SGHTA and CDR2 is FQGTGA. Between the trimmed V and J ends, which lost 5 bases and 2 bases, there was a span of 16 bases. The CDR3 is made up of 15 amino acids. CDR3 protein: CASSPSPGGPYEQYF. CDR3 DNA: TGTGCCAGCAGCCCCAGTCCGGGGGGCCCCTACGAGCAGTACTTC.

The V call is TRBV3-1, the J call TRBJ2-5; D not certain. CDR1 is LGHDT, CDR2 YNNKEL, per germline (reference sequence). The ends were cut back, 8 bases at V and 5 bases at J, with 15 bases in the middle. CDR3 length equals 13 residues. The CDR3 DNA reads as TGTGCCAGCCTCCGGAAGGGTGGGGAGACCCAGTACTTC. This sequence encodes CASLRKGGETQYF.

This clonotype was detected ten times or more. The chain joins TRBV11-2 to TRBJ2-5; 10 nucleotides agree with TRBD1. The CDR3 has 15 amino acids. J lost 4 bases, V lost 5 bases, and 7 bases had no gene match. In germline, CDR1 is SGHAT, CDR2 FQNNGV. The CDR3 region has the DNA TGTGCCAGCAGCATCGGACAGGGGGAAGGAGAGACCCAGTACTTC. It codes for CASSIGQGEGETQYF.

The chain combines TRBV20-1 with TRBJ2-3, with 7 bases fitting TRBD2. The CDR3 length is 16 residues. Germline trimming cut 3 bases from V and 0 bases from J; bases unmatched to any gene: 9. CDR1 is DFQATT, CDR2 SNEGSKA, per germline (reference sequence). CDR3 sequence (DNA): TGCAGTGCTAGGGTTCGCGGGAGCCTCAGCACAGATACGCAGTATTTT. This codes for CSARVRGSLSTDTQYF.

This rearrangement joins TRBV12-3 or TRBV12-4 to TRBJ1-6, with D hard to call. V dropped 7 bases and J dropped 13 bases, with 14 bases sitting between them. This CDR3 region has 12 residues. The CDR3 region is CASTLMGGPLHF. CDR3 bases: TGTGCCAGCACCTTAATGGGAGGCCCCCTCCACTTT.

The sample holds a few counts of this clonotype. This may come from a read error, since a much larger clone is one base off. The chain employs TRBV12-5 and TRBJ2-7; the D is unclear. V gave up 5 bases and J gave up 3 bases, with 8 bases separating them. Germline lookup yields CDR1 LGHNT and CDR2 FRNRAP. This CDR3 is built from 12 residues. CDR3 in DNA: TGTGCTAGTGGTCCTACCGGCTACGAGCAGTACTTC. It codes for CASGPTGYEQYF.

The chain has TRBV29-1 and TRBJ2-3, with 7 bases that match TRBD2. Germline V lookup: CDR1 SQVTM, CDR2 ANQGSEA. V dropped 4 bases and J dropped 3; count of bases not matched to a gene: 4. The CDR3 has 13 residues. The CDR3 loop is CSVVLATTDTQYF. The CDR3 DNA is TGCAGCGTTGTACTAGCGACGACAGATACGCAGTATTTT.

This clonotype was observed at least ten times. This rearrangement joins TRBV29-1 to TRBJ2-4; 9 nucleotides agree with TRBD2. Trimming took 3 bases from V and 1 from J; bases not matched to a gene: 16. This CDR3 is 19 amino acids long. The V gene's germline CDR1 is SQVTM and CDR2 ANQGSEA. As DNA, the CDR3 is TGCAGCGTTGAGGAGTCGCGGGGGGGCAGCGCCATTGCCAAAAACATTCAGTACTTC. Amino acids: CSVEESRGGSAIAKNIQYF.

The rearrangement uses TRBV5-1 and TRBJ1-6; TRBD1 matches 7 bases. This CDR3 has 14 residues. The V and J ends lost 4 bases and 8 bases, in that order; junction bases with no gene match: 6. CDR1 is SGHRS, CDR2 YFSETQ, per germline. CDR3 loop: CASSVGQLHSPLHF. In DNA, the CDR3 is TGCGCCAGCAGCGTGGGACAGCTTCATTCACCCCTCCACTTT. The full variable domain, completed using reference TRBV5-1 and TRBJ1-6, is KAGVTQTPRYLIKTRGQQVTLSCSPISGHRSVSWYQQTPGQGLQFLFEYFSETQRNKGNFPGRFSGRQFSNSRSEMNVSTLELGDSALYLCASSVGQLHSPLHFGNGTRLTVT.

This clonotype was counted at least ten times. The V and J genes are TRBV20-1 and TRBJ2-1; 11 nucleotides match TRBD2. V lost 0 bases to trimming and J lost 9 bases; unmatched junction nucleotides: 7. Looked up from germline, CDR1 is DFQATT and CDR2 is SNEGSKA (reference sequence). This CDR3 comprises 15 residues. The CDR3 DNA reads TGCAGTGCTAGAGAGGGGACTAGCGGTGGGAGTGAGCAGTTCTTC. It is translated as CSAREGTSGGSEQFF.

The V call is TRBV20-1, the J call TRBJ1-2, with D maybe TRBD1 (6 bases). CDR3 length: 12 residues. V was cut by 4 bases and J by 4 bases, with 10 bases left in between. Germline V gene sequence: CDR1 DFQATT, CDR2 SNEGSKA (reference sequence). The CDR3 reads CSAIVTGYGYTF. CDR3 in DNA: TGCAGTGCTATCGTGACAGGCTATGGCTACACCTTC.

This clonotype was recorded many times. The chain recombines TRBV20-1 with TRBJ2-7; the D gene is possibly TRBD2 (5 bases). V was trimmed by 2 bases and J by 3 bases, leaving 11 bases between them. This CDR3 has 13 amino acids. Germline V lookup: CDR1 DFQATT, CDR2 SNEGSKA (reference sequence). The CDR3 loop is CSARRGINYEQYF. CDR3 bases: TGCAGTGCTAGACGAGGGATCAACTACGAGCAGTACTTC.

The rearrangement joins TRBV12-3 or TRBV12-4 to TRBJ1-6, with D possibly matching TRBD1 (5 bases). V lost 6 bases and J 7 bases, leaving 16 bases between the germline ends. This CDR3 is 15 amino acids long. The CDR3 protein is CASSPRRDQNSPLHF. The DNA for the CDR3 is TGTGCCAGCAGCCCACGACGGGACCAGAATTCACCCCTCCACTTT.

This sequence joins TRBV27 and TRBJ1-6, with D perhaps TRBD1 (6 bases). Germline assignment: CDR1 MNHEY and CDR2 SMNVEV (reference sequence). This CDR3 region has 13 residues. With 6 bases removed from V and 8 bases from J, the gap between germline ends came to 11 bases. The CDR3 spells CASSNREYSPLHF. In DNA form, the CDR3 reads TGTGCCAGCAGCAACAGGGAGTATTCACCCCTCCACTTT.

This clonotype has just a few counts. This chain uses TRBV6-2 or TRBV6-3 with TRBJ1-6; 7 bases line up with TRBD1. V lost 6 bases and J lost 6; bases outside the gene matches: 8. The CDR3 consists of 15 residues. Germline loops: CDR1 MNHEY, CDR2 SVGEGT. CDR3 residues: CASRPTGALNSPLHF. The CDR3 DNA reads TGTGCCAGCAGACCTACAGGGGCGCTTAATTCACCCCTCCACTTT.

As for this clonotype: A read error may be the cause here, since a much bigger clone is one base away. V gene TRBV11-2 combines with J gene TRBJ2-4, with D perhaps assigned TRBD1 or TRBD2 (5 bases each). Near its end, the DNA agrees better with TRBJ2-7, so the J call may be wrong. Germline V gives CDR1 SGHAT, CDR2 FQNNGV. The CDR3 contains 15 residues. CDR3 sequence reads: CAGRPGAASVTEQYF. CDR3 nucleotides: TGTGCCGGCAGACCCGGGGCCGCCTCTGTCACCGAGCAGTACTTC.

This clonotype appeared a few times. The chain recombines TRBV7-3 with TRBJ1-1; D gene ambiguous. V gave up 4 bases and J gave up 8 bases, with 14 bases separating them. The germline V gene encodes CDR1 SGHTA and CDR2 FQGTGA. This CDR3 region has 13 residues. Here the CDR3 reads CASSSLVDGEAFF. CDR3 DNA sequence: TGTGCCAGCAGCTCATTAGTGGACGGAGAAGCTTTCTTT.

The V gene is TRBV7-2, the J gene TRBJ2-1; TRBD2 might be the D (6 bases). Looked up from germline, CDR1 is SGHTA and CDR2 is FQGNSA. With 5 bases removed from V and 5 bases from J, the gap between germline ends came to 16 bases. This CDR3 has 15 residues. In DNA, the CDR3 is TGTGCCAGCAGCAGCCTAGCAAGCGGGCACAATGAGCAGTTCTTC. The encoded protein is CASSSLASGHNEQFF.

The CDR3 region is CSVGGLEETQYF. The CDR3 coding sequence is TGCAGCGTGGGAGGCCTCGAAGAGACCCAGTACTTC. V gene TRBV29-1 combines with J gene TRBJ2-5; tentatively, D is TRBD2 (6 bases). The germline V gene has CDR1 SQVTM and CDR2 ANQGSEA. The CDR3 spans 12 residues. Trimming took 6 bases from V and 3 from J, leaving 11 bases between them.

In its sample, this clonotype was seen a few times. V is TRBV6-6 and J is TRBJ1-2, with 8 bases identical to TRBD1. The germline gives CDR1 MNHNY, CDR2 SVGAGI (reference sequence). Trimming took 2 bases from V and 8 from J; bases not matched to a gene: 7. The CDR3 sequence is 14 residues long. The CDR3 loop is CASSYLGQGAGYTF. The CDR3 DNA reads TGTGCCAGCAGTTACCTTGGACAGGGAGCAGGCTACACCTTC.

The V and J genes are TRBV3-1 and TRBJ2-5; D call uncertain. Trimming removed 1 base from V and 1 base from J, with 13 bases in between. The germline V gene encodes CDR1 LGHDT and CDR2 YNNKEL (reference sequence). CDR3 length equals 16 residues. In nucleotides, the CDR3 is TGTGCCAGCAGCCAAGGATCGCGTCGAGTCCAAGAGACCCAGTACTTC. The encoded protein is CASSQGSRRVQETQYF.

This clonotype occurred a few times. J is TRBJ2-3 and V is TRBV10-1, with TRBD1 matching over 7 bases. The germline gives CDR1 WNHNN, CDR2 SYGVQD (reference sequence). The CDR3 extends over 15 amino acids. V gave up 10 bases and J gave up 5 bases; unmatched junction bases: 15. The CDR3, as DNA: TGCGCCACCCGACAGGGTCCGACTGAAGAAGATACGCAGTATTTT. The encoded protein is CATRQGPTEEDTQYF.

Of note for this clonotype: Relative to the germline gene, one junction end is altered; a read error may explain this. V usage is TRBV10-3 and J usage is TRBJ1-5; no reliable D call. Germline V CDR1 and CDR2: ENHRY, SYGVKD. The CDR3 is made up of 17 amino acids. The CDR3 sequence is CAISENLGQYSNQSQHF. As DNA, the CDR3 is TGTGCCATCAGTGAGAACCTAGGGCAATATAGCAATCAGTCCCAGCATTTT.

This chain uses TRBV7-2 with TRBJ2-2; the D gene is possibly TRBD1 (6 bases). Trimming took off 4 bases at V and 0 bases at J, with 18 bases between the two ends. Looked up from germline, CDR1 is SGHTA and CDR2 is FQGNSA. The CDR3 has 18 residues. The CDR3 nucleotides are TGTGCCAGCAGCTCTAGGGGGACATCCTTCGCGAACACCGGGGAGCTGTTTTTT. This codes for CASSSRGTSFANTGELFF. Supplemented by reference TRBV7-2 and TRBJ2-2, the full variable domain reads GAGVSQSPSNKVTEKGKDVELRCDPISGHTALYWYRQSLGQGLEFLIYFQGNSAPDKSGLPSDRFSAERTGGSVSTLTIQRTQQEDSAVYLCASSSRGTSFANTGELFFGEGSRLTVL.

The rearrangement uses TRBV10-3 and TRBJ1-1, with D unclear. Germline CDR1 is ENHRY and CDR2 is SYGVKD. This CDR3 comprises 16 residues. Trimming pared 0 bases from V and 1 base from J, leaving 12 bases between. CDR3 residues: CAISESKGAGNTEAFF. The CDR3 DNA follows: TGTGCCATCAGTGAGTCGAAGGGCGCGGGGAACACTGAAGCTTTCTTT.

Details on this clonotype: The junction differs from germline at one of its ends, possibly a read error. The rearrangement joins TRBV9 to TRBJ2-1; TRBD2 matches at 11 bases. Germline CDR1 is SGDLS and CDR2 is YYNGEE. The CDR3 spans 15 residues. The CDR3 sequence is CAGSPGTSGYNEQFF. CDR3 DNA: TGTGCCGGCAGCCCCGGGACTAGCGGTTACAATGAGCAGTTCTTC.